Given below is one TCR beta chain in context. In this sample, this clone turned up many times. This receptor's antigen is unknown. No clone much larger than this one lies a single base away; base qualities are absent. The CDR3 sequence holds 16 residues, the cysteine and phenylalanine included. Just CDR3 DNA is preserved here, 48 bases in frame from base 1. The germline V gene gives CDR1 as MGHRA and CDR2 as YSYEKL. Trimmed from V: 4 bases; trimmed from J: 2 bases; junction bases lacking a gene match: 5. Collaborating institutions collected whole blood in K2EDTA tubes following their own protocols. For TCRbeta analysis, collaborators shipped samples as frozen whole blood, isolated PBMCs, or DNA extracted from either of those sample types. The data stem from a study of blood T cell repertoires in COVID-19 (dated by TCRdb to about 2020). At the level of the whole study: The collaborator samples originated in the United States, Italy and Spain and spanned the acute and convalescent phases of COVID-19. A de-identified subject ID, COVID-19 status, age in years and sex were almost always included in the sample metadata. Deeply sampled blood TCRbeta repertoires from subjects exposed to, actively infected with, or recovered from COVID-19 were included in the dataset. Where HLA class I and class II types were available, the types were taken from metadata supplied by the sample provider, not from assay-based typing. A freely available public database, intended as a resource for researchers studying the immune response to SARS-CoV-2, is where the repertoires were released. The samples were drawn from two sources: the first 160 participants of the ongoing ImmuneRACE study, and about 1,300 subjects contributed by 6 global collaborators. The prospective study material was composed of cDNA or gDNA derived from T cells, B-cell-depleted T cells, or PBMCs.

TCRbeta CDR3 regions were amplified from genomic DNA by means of the immunoSEQ Assay, a bias-controlled multiplex PCR. The original methods were these. Nucleated cell counts per sample were estimated from amplification of reference gene primers within the assay. Sequence reads were collapsed and filtered to measure the absolute abundance of every unique TCRbeta CDR3 rearrangement. For each sample, productive Simpson clonality was calculated as the square root of Simpson's diversity index across productive rearrangements. TCRdb stores this immuneACCESS table with in-frame sequences only. Part of the clones is absent; in the studies checked, under half of the shortfall reflects unresolved V genes, and no reason is known for the rest. V and J calls and clone size are copied from that table; D and trimming were computed from the DNA. The sample table records 200,000 to 250,000 clones; around 84% of these occur just once. The top ten constitute 9.5% to 15% of the sample.

The full study reports these points: The quantity of clinical and demographic metadata differed by source and by participant and was supplied without curation.

Recombination linked TRBV4-1 to TRBJ2-2; 9 nucleotides in the junction match TRBD2. What was sequenced was peripheral blood. This clonotype originated in a human donor in a cohort sampled during active COVID-19. This receptor carries the CDR3 CASSRSTSGNTGELFF. The nucleotides read TGCGCCAGCAGCCGTTCGACTAGCGGAAACACCGGGGAGCTGTTTTTT.